This TCR beta chain is from a study of T cell responses to AZD1222 COVID-19 vaccine. Broader study findings: Recipients of AZD1222 seropositive at baseline numbered only six or seven. Most donors were white British, females outnumbered males, and clonal diversity was possibly underestimated.

For this clone: The antigen remains undetermined.

Produced via immunoSEQ multiplex PCR; TCRdb's table is partial and in-frame only. The data show around 180,000 clones, about nine tenths seen once. This receptor was taken from an adult in good health. The sequencing here drew on peripheral blood, taken on day 0 of MenACWY control vaccination.

CDR3 sequence: CASSLPTDTQYF. Here the CDR3 DNA reads TGTGCCAGCAGCCTGCCTACAGATACGCAGTATTTT. The V call is TRBV7-2, the J call TRBJ2-3; no clear D. Between the trimmed V and J ends, which lost 5 bases and 3 bases, there was a span of 6 bases. Looked up from germline, CDR1 is SGHTA and CDR2 is FQGNSA. CDR3 length: 12 amino acids.